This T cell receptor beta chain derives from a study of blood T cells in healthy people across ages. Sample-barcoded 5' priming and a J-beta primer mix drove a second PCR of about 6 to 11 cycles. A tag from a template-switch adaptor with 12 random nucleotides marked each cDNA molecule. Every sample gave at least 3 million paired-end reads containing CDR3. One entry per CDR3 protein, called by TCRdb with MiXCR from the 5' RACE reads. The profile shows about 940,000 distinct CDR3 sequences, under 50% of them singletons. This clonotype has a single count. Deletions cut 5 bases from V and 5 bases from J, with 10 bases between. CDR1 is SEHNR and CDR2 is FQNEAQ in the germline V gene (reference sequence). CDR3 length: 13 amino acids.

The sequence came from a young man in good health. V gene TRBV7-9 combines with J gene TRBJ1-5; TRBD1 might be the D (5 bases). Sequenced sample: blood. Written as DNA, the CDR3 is TGTGCCAGCAGCGTAGAGGGGTATCAGCCCCAGCATTTT. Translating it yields CASSVEGYQPQHF.